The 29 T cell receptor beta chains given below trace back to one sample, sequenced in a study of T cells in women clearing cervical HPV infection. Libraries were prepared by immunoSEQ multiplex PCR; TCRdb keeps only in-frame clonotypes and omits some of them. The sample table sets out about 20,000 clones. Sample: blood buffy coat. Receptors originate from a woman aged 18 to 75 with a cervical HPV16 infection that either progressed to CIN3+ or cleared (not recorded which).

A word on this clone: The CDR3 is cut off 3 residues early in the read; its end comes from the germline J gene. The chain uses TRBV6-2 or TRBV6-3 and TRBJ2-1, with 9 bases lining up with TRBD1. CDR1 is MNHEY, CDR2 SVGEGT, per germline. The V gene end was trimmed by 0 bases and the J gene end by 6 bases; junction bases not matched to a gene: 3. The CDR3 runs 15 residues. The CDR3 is CASSYSHRGPNEQFF. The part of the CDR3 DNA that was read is TGTGCCAGCAGTTACTCCCACAGGGGGCCCAATGAG.

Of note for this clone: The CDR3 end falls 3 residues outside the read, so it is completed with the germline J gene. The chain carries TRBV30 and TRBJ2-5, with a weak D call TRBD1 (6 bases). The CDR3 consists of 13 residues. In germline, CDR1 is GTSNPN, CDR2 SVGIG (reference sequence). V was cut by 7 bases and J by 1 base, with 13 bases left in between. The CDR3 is CASQGSAQETQYF. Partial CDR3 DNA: TGTGCCTCCCAGGGGTCAGCCCAAGAGACC.

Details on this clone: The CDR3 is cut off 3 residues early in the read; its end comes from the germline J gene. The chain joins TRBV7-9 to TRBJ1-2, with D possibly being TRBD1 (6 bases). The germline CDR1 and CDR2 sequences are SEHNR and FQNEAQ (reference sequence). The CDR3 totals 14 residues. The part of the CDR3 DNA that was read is TGTGCCAGCAGCCAGGGACACTCCTACAATGAC. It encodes CASSQGHSYND. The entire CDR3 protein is CASSQGHSYNDYTF. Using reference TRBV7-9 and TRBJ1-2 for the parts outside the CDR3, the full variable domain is DTGVSQNPRHKITKRGQNVTFRCDPISEHNRLYWYRQTLGQGPEFLTYFQNEAQLEKSRLLSDRFSAERPKGSFSTLEIQRTEQGDSAMYLCASSQGHSYNDYTFGSGTRLTVV.

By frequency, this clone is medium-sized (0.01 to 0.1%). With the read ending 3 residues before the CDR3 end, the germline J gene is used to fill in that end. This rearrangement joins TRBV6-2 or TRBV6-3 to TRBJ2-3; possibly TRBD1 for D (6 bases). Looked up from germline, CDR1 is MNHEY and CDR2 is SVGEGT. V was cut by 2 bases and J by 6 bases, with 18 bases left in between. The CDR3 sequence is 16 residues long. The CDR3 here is CASSYRAGVYSDTQYF. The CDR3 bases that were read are TGTGCCAGCAGTTACCGAGCAGGGGTGTACTCCGATACG.

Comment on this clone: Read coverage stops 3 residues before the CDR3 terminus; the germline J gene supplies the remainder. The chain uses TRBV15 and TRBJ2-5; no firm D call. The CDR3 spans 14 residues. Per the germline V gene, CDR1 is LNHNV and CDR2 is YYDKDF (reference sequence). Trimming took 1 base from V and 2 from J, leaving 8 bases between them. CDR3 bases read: TGTGCCACCAGCAGAGGGCCAGTACAAGAGACC. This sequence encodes CATSRGPVQET. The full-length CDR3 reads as CATSRGPVQETQYF. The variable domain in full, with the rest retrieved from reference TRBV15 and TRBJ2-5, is DAMVIQNPRYQVTQFGKPVTLSCSQTLNHNVMYWYQQKSSQAPKLLFHYYDKDFNNEADTPDNFQSRRPNTSFCFLDIRSPGLGDTAMYLCATSRGPVQETQYFGPGTRLLVL.

The sequenced part of the CDR3 DNA is TGTGCCAGTAGTATTTTCACTAGCGGGGGGGCCTACACCGGGGAG. Translation: CASSIFTSGGAYTGE. The full-length CDR3 reads as CASSIFTSGGAYTGELFF. The rearrangement uses TRBV19 and TRBJ2-2, with TRBD2 identical over 13 bases. The read ends 3 residues shy of where the CDR3 ends; the end is completed using the germline J gene. The CDR3 runs 18 residues. Germline V gives CDR1 LNHDA, CDR2 SQIVND (reference sequence). Trimming removed 3 bases from V and 3 bases from J; junction bases left unmatched: 7.

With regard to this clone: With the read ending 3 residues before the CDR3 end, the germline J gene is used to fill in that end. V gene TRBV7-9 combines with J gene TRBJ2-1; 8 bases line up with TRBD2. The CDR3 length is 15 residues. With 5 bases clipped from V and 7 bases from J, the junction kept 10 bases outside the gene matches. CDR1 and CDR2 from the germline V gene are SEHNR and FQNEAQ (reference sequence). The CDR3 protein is CASSPLAGRANEQFF. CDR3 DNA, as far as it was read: TGTGCCAGCAGCCCATTAGCGGGGAGAGCGAATGAG.

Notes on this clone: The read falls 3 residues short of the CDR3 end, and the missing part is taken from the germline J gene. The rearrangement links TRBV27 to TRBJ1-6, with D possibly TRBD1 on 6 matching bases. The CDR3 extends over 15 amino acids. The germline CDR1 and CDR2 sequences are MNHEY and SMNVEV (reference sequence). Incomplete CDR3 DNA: TGTGCCAGCAGCCTTACGGGACATACATCAGAAACC. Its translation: CASSLTGHTSET. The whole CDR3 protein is CASSLTGHTSETLHF.

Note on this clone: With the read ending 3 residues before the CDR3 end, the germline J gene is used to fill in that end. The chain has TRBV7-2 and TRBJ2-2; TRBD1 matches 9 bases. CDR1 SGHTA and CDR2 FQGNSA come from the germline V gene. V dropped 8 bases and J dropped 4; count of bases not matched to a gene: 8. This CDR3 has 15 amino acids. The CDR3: CASVFSTGGTGELFF. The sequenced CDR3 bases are TGTGCCAGCGTATTTTCGACAGGGGGCACCGGGGAG.

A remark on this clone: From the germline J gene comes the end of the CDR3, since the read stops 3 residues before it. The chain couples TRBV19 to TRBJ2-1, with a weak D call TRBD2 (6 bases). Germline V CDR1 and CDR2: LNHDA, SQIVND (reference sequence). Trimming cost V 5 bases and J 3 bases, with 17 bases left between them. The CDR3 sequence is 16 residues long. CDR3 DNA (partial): TGTGCCAGTAGTCCAACCAGCGGGCAGGGCTACAATGAG. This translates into CASSPTSGQGYNE. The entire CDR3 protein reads CASSPTSGQGYNEQFF.

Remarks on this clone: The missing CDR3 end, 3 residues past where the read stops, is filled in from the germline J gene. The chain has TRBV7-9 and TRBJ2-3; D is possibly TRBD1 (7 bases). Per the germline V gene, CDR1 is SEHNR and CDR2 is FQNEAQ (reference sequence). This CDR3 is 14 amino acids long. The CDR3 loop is CASSPGGGGQPQYF. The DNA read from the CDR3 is TGTGCCAGCAGCCCTGGAGGGGGCGGTCAGCCG.

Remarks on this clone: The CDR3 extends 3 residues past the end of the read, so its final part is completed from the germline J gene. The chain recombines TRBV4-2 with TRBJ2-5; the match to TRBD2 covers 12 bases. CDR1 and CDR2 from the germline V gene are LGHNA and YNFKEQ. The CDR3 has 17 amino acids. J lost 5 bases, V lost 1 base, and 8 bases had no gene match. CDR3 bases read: TGTGCCAGCAGCCAAGTTCTAGCGGGGGGGCCGGGGGAGACC. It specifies CASSQVLAGGPGET. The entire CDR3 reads CASSQVLAGGPGETQYF.

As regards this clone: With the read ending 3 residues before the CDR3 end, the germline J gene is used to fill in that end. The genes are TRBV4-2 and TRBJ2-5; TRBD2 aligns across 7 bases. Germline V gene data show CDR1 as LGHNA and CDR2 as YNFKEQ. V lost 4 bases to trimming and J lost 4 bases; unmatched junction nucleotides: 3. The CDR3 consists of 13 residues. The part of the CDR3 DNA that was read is TGTGCCAGCAGCCTCCCGGGGGGAGAGACC. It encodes CASSLPGGET. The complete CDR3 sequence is CASSLPGGETQYF.

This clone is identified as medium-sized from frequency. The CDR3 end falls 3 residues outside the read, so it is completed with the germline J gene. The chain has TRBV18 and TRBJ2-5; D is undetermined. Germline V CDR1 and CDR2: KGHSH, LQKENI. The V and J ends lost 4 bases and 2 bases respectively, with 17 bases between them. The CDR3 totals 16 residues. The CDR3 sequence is CASSLMSDRIQETQYF. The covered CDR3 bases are TGTGCCAGCTCACTGATGTCCGATAGAATTCAAGAGACC.

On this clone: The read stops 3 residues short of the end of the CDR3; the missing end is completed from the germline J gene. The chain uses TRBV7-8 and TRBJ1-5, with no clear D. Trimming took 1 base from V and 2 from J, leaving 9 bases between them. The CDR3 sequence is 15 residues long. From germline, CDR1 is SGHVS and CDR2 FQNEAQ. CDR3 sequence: CASSLGVVGNQPQHF. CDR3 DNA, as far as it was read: TGTGCCAGCAGCTTAGGCGTGGTTGGCAATCAGCCC.

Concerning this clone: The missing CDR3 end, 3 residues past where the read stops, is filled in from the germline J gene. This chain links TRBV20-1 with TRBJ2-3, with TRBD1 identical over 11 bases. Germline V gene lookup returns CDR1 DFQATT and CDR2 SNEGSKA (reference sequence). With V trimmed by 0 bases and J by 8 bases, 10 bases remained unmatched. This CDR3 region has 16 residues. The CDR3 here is CSARDPGTGGAGTQYF. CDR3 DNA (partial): TGCAGTGCTAGAGATCCGGGGACAGGGGGTGCGGGTACG.

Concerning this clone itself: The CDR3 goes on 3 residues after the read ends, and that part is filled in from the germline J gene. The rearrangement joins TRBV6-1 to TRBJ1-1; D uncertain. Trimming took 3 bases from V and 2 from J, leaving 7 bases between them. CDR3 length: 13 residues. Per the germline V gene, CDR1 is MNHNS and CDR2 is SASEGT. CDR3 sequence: CASSELLNTEAFF. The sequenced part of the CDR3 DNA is TGTGCCAGCAGTGAGCTCCTAAACACTGAA.

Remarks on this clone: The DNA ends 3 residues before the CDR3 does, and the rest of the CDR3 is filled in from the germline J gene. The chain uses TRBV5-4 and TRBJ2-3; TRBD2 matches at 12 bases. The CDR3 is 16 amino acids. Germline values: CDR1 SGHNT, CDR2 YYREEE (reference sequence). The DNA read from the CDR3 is TGTGCCAGCAGCTTTGCCGGACTAGCGGGGAAAGAGACG. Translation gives CASSFAGLAGKET. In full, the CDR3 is CASSFAGLAGKETQYF.

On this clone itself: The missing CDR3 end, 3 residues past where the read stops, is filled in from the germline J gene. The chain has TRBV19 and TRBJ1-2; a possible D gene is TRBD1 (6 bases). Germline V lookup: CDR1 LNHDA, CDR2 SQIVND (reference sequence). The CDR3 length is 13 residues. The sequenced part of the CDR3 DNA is TGTGCCAGTAGTTTACAGGGAGTGGGAGGC. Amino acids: CASSLQGVGG. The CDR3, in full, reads CASSLQGVGGYTF.

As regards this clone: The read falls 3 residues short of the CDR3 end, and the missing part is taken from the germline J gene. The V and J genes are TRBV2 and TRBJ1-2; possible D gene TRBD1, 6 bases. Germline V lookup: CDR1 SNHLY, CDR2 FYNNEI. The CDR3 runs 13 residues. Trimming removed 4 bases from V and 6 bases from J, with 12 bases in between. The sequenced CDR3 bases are TGTGCCAGCAGTGCCGACAGGTTGGATGGC. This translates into CASSADRLDG. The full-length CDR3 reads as CASSADRLDGYTF.

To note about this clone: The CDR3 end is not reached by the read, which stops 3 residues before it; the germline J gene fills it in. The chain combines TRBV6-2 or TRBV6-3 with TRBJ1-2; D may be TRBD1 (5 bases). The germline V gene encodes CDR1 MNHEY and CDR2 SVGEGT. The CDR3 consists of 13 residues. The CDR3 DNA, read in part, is TGTGCCAGTGGTTTTGGACAAACTCGGGAC. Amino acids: CASGFGQTRD. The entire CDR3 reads CASGFGQTRDYTF.

Here the CDR3 reads CASGQTGPNQPQHF. The CDR3 bases that were read are TGTGCCAGCGGTCAGACAGGGCCCAATCAGCCC. The J gene is TRBJ1-5, the V gene TRBV6-2 or TRBV6-3; 7 nucleotides match TRBD1. The observed sequence ends 3 residues before the CDR3 terminus, with the missing tail filled in from the germline J gene. The CDR3 covers 14 residues. The trim removed 8 bases at V and 3 bases at J, leaving 7 bases unmatched. Germline CDR1 is MNHEY and CDR2 is SVGEGT.

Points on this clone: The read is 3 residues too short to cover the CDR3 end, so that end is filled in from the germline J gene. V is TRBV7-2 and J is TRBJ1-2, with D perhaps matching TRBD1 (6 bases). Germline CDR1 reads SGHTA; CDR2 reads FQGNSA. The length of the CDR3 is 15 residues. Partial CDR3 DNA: TGTGCCAGCAGCTTACTAGCGGGGGCCACAGATACC. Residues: CASSLLAGATDT. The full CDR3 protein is CASSLLAGATDTYTF.

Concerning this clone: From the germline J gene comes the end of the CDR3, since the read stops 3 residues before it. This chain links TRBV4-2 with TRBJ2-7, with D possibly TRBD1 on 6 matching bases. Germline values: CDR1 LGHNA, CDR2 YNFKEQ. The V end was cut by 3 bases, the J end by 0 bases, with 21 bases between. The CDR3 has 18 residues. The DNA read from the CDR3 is TGTGCCAGCAGCCAGGCAGGACCCCGGGACACACGCTCCTACGAG. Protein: CASSQAGPRDTRSYE. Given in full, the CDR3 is CASSQAGPRDTRSYEQYF.

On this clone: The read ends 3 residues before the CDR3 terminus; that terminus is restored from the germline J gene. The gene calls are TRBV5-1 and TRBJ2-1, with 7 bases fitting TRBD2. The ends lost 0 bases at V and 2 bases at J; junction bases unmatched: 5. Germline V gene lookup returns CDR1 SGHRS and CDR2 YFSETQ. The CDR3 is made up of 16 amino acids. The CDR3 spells CASSLGTGRAYNEQFF. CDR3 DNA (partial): TGCGCCAGCAGCTTGGGGACTGGGAGGGCCTACAATGAG. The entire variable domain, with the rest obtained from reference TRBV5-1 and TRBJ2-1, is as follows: KAGVTQTPRYLIKTRGQQVTLSCSPISGHRSVSWYQQTPGQGLQFLFEYFSETQRNKGNFPGRFSGRQFSNSRSEMNVSTLELGDSALYLCASSLGTGRAYNEQFFGPGTRLTVL.

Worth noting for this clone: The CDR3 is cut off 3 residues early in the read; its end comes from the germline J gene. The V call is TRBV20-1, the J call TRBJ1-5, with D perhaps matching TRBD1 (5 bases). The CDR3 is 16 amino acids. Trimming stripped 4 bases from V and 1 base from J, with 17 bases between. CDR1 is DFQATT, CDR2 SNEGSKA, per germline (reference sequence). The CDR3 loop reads CSATKEGSVSNQPQHF. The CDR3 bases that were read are TGCAGTGCTACGAAGGAGGGGAGTGTAAGCAATCAGCCC.

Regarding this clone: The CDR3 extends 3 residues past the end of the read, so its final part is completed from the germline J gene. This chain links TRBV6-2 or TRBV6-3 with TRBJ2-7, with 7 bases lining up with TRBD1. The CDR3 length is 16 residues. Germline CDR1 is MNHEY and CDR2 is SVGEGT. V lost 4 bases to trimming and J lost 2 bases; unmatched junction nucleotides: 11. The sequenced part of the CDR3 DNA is TGTGCCAGCAGTTTTGGGCCTGGGCAGGGGGCCTACGAG. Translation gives CASSFGPGQGAYE. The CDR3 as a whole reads CASSFGPGQGAYEQYF.

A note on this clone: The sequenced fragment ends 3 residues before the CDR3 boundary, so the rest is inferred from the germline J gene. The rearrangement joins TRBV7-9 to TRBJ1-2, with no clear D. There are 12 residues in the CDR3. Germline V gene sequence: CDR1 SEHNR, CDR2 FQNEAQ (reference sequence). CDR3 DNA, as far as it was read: TGTGCCAGCAGCCCCTATGGTTACGAC. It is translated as CASSPYGYD. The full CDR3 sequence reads CASSPYGYDYTF.

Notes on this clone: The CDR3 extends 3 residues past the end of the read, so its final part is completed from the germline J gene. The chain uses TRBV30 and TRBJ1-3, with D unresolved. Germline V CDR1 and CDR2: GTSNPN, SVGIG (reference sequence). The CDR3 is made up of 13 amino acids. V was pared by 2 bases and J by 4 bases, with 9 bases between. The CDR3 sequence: CAWSLIMGNTIYF. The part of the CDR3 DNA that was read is TGTGCCTGGAGTTTAATTATGGGAAACACC.